The 13 T cell receptor beta chains below come from one sample, sequenced in a study of cytomegalovirus exposure and HLA in healthy donors. The PCR was carried out with 60 Vbeta primers and 13 Jbeta primers. Assay used: immunoSEQ multiplex PCR; TCRdb lists only in-frame clones, some missing. The data show about 80,000 clones, roughly 80% seen once. The sample comprised PBMCs. The source of these receptors is a human donor in good health.

In nucleotides, the CDR3 is TGTGCCAGCAGTGAAGAGTCGGGGGGCAGGGGCTACGAGCAGTACTTC. Translated: CASSEESGGRGYEQYF. This chain connects TRBV6-1 to TRBJ2-7, with a possible D match to TRBD2 (7 bases). V dropped 1 base and J dropped 3 bases, with 16 bases sitting between them. The CDR3 has 16 residues. Per the germline V gene, CDR1 is MNHNS and CDR2 is SASEGT.

This rearrangement joins TRBV6-1 to TRBJ1-2; 8 bases are shared with TRBD1. This CDR3 has 13 residues. The ends lost 2 bases at V and 6 bases at J; junction bases unmatched: 2. Germline V CDR1 and CDR2: MNHNS, SASEGT. CDR3 DNA sequence: TGTGCCAGCAGTGAATCAGGGGGCAATGGCTACACCTTC. This translates into CASSESGGNGYTF.

V and J are TRBV5-4 and TRBJ1-2; D call uncertain. CDR1 is SGHNT and CDR2 is YYREEE in the germline V gene (reference sequence). The CDR3 consists of 16 residues. Trimming pared 0 bases from V and 0 bases from J, leaving 12 bases between. CDR3 amino acids: CASSLALGEANYGYTF. DNA for the CDR3: TGTGCCAGCAGCTTGGCCCTTGGAGAAGCTAACTATGGCTACACCTTC.

For this clone: At one end the junction does not follow the germline gene, possibly because of a read error. CDR3 in amino acids: CASTSAGGRTYERYF. The CDR3 coding sequence is TGTGCCAGCACCTCGGCGGGGGGGCGAACCTACGAGCGGTACTTC. The chain combines TRBV6-1 with TRBJ2-7, with 9 nucleotides matching TRBD2. Per the germline V gene, CDR1 is MNHNS and CDR2 is SASEGT. CDR3 size: 15 residues.

This chain uses TRBV4-1 with TRBJ2-7; 8 nucleotides match TRBD1. The length of the CDR3 is 15 residues. Germline values: CDR1 MGHRA, CDR2 YSYEKL. With 1 base clipped from V and 5 bases from J, the junction kept 7 bases outside the gene matches. For the CDR3, the DNA is TGCGCCAGCAGCCAAGTTCAGGGGGCGCGCAACGAGCAGTACTTC. It encodes CASSQVQGARNEQYF.

The chain employs TRBV7-9 and TRBJ2-1; possibly TRBD2 for D (5 bases). Trimming left V 7 bases short and J 0 bases short, with 13 bases between. Germline V gene sequence: CDR1 SEHNR, CDR2 FQNEAQ (reference sequence). The CDR3 length is 15 residues. CDR3 region: CASTEVGSSYNEQFF. The CDR3 nucleotides are TGTGCCAGCACCGAGGTGGGGAGCTCCTACAATGAGCAGTTCTTC.

V and J are TRBV6-1 and TRBJ2-4; the D gene is possibly TRBD1 (5 bases). The ends were cut back, 2 bases at V and 0 bases at J, with 11 bases in the middle. The CDR3 spans 16 residues. Germline CDR1 and CDR2: MNHNS and SASEGT. CDR3 in amino acids: CASSEPGFLAKNIQYF. As DNA, the CDR3 is TGTGCCAGCAGTGAACCAGGGTTCCTAGCCAAAAACATTCAGTACTTC.

The V and J genes are TRBV10-3 and TRBJ2-2; 14 nucleotides match TRBD2. The CDR3 loop spans 17 amino acids. From germline, CDR1 is ENHRY and CDR2 SYGVKD. V lost 6 bases to trimming and J lost 0 bases; unmatched junction nucleotides: 3. CDR3 sequence reads: CAIRGTSGGSNTGELFF. DNA for the CDR3: TGTGCCATCAGGGGGACTAGCGGGGGCTCGAACACCGGGGAGCTGTTTTTT.

This rearrangement joins TRBV4-1 to TRBJ2-7; tentative D call: TRBD2 (6 bases). Germline V gene lookup returns CDR1 MGHRA and CDR2 YSYEKL. Between the trimmed V and J ends, which lost 1 base and 3 bases, there was a span of 13 bases. The CDR3 is 15 residues long. The CDR3 coding sequence is TGCGCCAGCAGCCAAGGGGAGGCAGCGAGCTACGAGCAGTACTTC. It specifies CASSQGEAASYEQYF.

This chain joins TRBV6-5 and TRBJ1-1; D is ambiguous. Deletions cut 6 bases from V and 0 bases from J, with 11 bases between. The CDR3 covers 14 residues. CDR1 is MNHEY, CDR2 SVGAGI, per germline. Here the CDR3 DNA reads TGTGCCAGCAGCAGAACCGGAGTGAACACTGAAGCTTTCTTT. This codes for CASSRTGVNTEAFF.

The chain combines TRBV5-4 with TRBJ1-1; 11 bases align to TRBD1. Looked up from germline, CDR1 is SGHNT and CDR2 is YYREEE (reference sequence). Unmatched junction bases numbered 13, after V lost 5 bases and J lost 4 bases. This CDR3 has 17 residues. The CDR3 protein is CASSLAGQGAWVTEAFF. The CDR3 nucleotides read TGTGCCAGCAGTCTCGCCGGACAGGGGGCTTGGGTCACTGAAGCTTTCTTT. Full variable domain (rest looked up from reference TRBV5-4 and TRBJ1-1): ETGVTQSPTHLIKTRGQQVTLRCSSQSGHNTVSWYQQALGQGPQFIFQYYREEENGRGNFPPRFSGLQFPNYSSELNVNALELDDSALYLCASSLAGQGAWVTEAFFGQGTRLTVV.

The chain is built from TRBV5-1 and TRBJ2-2; a weak D match, TRBD2 (5 bases). With 4 bases removed from V and 4 bases from J, the gap between germline ends came to 20 bases. The CDR3 totals 17 residues. The V gene's germline CDR1 is SGHRS and CDR2 YFSETQ. The CDR3 region has the DNA TGCGCCAGCAGCCCGGGGAGAGTCGTCCAACTCACCGGGGAGCTGTTTTTT. Protein: CASSPGRVVQLTGELFF. Variable domain in full (rest from reference TRBV5-1 and TRBJ2-2): KAGVTQTPRYLIKTRGQQVTLSCSPISGHRSVSWYQQTPGQGLQFLFEYFSETQRNKGNFPGRFSGRQFSNSRSEMNVSTLELGDSALYLCASSPGRVVQLTGELFFGEGSRLTVL.

This rearrangement joins TRBV5-1 to TRBJ2-1; 8 positions agree with TRBD2. The junction had 4 bases not matched to a gene; V was cut back by 8 bases and J by 0 bases. The CDR3 contains 14 residues. The germline gives CDR1 SGHRS, CDR2 YFSETQ. The CDR3 nucleotides read TGCGCCAGTACCGGGGGGGACTCCTACAATGAGCAGTTCTTC. Encoded protein: CASTGGDSYNEQFF.